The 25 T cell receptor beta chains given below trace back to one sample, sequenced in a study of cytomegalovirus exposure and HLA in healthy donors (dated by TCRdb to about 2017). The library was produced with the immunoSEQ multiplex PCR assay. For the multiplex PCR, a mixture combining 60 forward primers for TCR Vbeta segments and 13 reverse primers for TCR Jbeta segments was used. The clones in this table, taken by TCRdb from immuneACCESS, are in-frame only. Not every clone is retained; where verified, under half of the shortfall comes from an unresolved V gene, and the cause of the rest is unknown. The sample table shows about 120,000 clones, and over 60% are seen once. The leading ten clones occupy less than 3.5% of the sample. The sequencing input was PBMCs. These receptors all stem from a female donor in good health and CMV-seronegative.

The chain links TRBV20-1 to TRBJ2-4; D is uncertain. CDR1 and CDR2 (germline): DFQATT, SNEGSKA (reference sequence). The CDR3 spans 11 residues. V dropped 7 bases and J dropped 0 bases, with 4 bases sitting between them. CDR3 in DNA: TGCAGTGGAGTAGCCAAAAACATTCAGTACTTC. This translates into CSGVAKNIQYF.

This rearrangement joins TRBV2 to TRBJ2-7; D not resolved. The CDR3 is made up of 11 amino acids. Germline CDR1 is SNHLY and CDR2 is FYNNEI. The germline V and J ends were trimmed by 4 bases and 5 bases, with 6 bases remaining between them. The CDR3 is CASSVFNEQYF. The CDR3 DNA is TGTGCCAGCAGTGTTTTCAACGAGCAGTACTTC.

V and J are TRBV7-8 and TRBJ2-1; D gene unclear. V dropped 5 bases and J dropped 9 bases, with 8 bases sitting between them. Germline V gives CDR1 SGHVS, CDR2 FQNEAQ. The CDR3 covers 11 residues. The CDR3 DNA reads TGTGCCAGCAGCAGCACTATTGAGCAGTTCTTC. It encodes CASSSTIEQFF. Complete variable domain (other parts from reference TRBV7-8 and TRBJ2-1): GAGVSQSPRYKVAKRGQDVALRCDPISGHVSLFWYQQALGQGPEFLTYFQNEAQLDKSGLPSDRFFAERPEGSVSTLKIQRTQQEDSAVYLCASSSTIEQFFGPGTRLTVL.

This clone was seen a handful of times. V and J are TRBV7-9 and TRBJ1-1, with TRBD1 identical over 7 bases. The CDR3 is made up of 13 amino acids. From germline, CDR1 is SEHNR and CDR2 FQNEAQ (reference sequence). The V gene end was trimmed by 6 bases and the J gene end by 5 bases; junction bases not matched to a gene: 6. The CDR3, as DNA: TGTGCCAGCAGGTCACAGGGGAAAACTGAAGCTTTCTTT. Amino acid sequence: CASRSQGKTEAFF. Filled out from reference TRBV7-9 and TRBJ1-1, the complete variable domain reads DTGVSQNPRHKITKRGQNVTFRCDPISEHNRLYWYRQTLGQGPEFLTYFQNEAQLEKSRLLSDRFSAERPKGSFSTLEIQRTEQGDSAMYLCASRSQGKTEAFFGQGTRLTVV.

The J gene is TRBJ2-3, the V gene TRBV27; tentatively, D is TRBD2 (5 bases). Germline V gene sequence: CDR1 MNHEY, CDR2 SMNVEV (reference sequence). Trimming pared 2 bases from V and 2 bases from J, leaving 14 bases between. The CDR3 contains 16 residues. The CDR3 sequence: CASSLSGSSYTDTQYF. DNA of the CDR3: TGTGCCAGCAGTTTAAGCGGCAGCTCTTACACAGATACGCAGTATTTT.

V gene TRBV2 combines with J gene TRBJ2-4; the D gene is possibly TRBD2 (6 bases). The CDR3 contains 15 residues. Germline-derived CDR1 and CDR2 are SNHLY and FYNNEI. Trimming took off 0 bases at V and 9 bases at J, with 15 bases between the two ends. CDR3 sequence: CASSEALEGSGIQYF. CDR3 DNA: TGTGCCAGCAGTGAAGCGCTGGAGGGTTCGGGCATTCAGTACTTC.

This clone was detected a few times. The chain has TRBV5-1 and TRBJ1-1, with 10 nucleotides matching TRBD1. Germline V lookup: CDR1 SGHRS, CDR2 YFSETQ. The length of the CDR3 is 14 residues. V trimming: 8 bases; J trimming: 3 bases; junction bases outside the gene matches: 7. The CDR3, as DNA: TGCGCCAGTACCGGGACAGGGGATGACACTGAAGCTTTCTTT. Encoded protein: CASTGTGDDTEAFF.

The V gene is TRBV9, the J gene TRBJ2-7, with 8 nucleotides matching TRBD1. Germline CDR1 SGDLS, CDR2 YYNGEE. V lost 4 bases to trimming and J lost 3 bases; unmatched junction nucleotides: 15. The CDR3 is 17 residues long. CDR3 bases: TGTGCCAGCAGCCCCGAAGGGGGGACAGGCGCATTCTACGAGCAGTACTTC. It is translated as CASSPEGGTGAFYEQYF.

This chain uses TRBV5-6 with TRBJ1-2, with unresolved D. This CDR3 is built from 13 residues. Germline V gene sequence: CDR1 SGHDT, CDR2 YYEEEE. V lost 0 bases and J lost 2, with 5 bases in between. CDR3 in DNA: TGTGCCAGCAGCTTGGGTCAGAACTATGGCTACACCTTC. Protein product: CASSLGQNYGYTF.

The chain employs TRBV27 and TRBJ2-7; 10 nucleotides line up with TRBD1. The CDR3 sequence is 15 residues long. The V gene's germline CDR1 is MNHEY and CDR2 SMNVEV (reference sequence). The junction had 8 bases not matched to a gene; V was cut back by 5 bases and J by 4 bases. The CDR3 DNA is TGTGCCAGCAGTCTCACCGGGACAGGGGCATACGAGCAGTACTTC. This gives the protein CASSLTGTGAYEQYF.

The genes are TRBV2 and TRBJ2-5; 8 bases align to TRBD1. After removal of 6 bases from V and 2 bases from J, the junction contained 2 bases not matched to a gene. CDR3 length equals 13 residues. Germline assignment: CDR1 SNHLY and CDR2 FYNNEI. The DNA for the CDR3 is TGTGCCAGCAGCAGGGACAGGCAAGAGACCCAGTACTTC. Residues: CASSRDRQETQYF.

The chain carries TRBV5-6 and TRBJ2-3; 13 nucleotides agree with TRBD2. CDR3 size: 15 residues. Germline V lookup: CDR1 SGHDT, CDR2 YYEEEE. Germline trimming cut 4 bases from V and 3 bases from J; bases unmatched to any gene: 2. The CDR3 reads CASSEGLAGTDTQYF. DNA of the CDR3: TGTGCCAGCAGCGAGGGACTAGCGGGGACAGATACGCAGTATTTT.

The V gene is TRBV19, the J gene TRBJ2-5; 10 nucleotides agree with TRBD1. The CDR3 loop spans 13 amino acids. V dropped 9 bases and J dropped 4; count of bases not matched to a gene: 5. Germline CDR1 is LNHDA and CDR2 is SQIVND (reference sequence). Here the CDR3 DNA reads TGTGCCAGCAACCGGGACAGGGGAGAGACCCAGTACTTC. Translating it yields CASNRDRGETQYF.

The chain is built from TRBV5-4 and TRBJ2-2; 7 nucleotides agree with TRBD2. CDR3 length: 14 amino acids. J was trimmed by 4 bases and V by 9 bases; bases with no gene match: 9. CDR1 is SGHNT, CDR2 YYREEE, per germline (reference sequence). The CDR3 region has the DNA TGTGCCACCCAGTCAGGGAGGGGCACCGGGGAGCTGTTTTTT. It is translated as CATQSGRGTGELFF.

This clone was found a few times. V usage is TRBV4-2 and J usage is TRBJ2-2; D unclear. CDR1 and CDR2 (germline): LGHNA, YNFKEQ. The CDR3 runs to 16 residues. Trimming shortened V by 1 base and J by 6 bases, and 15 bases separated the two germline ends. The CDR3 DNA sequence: TGTGCCAGCAGCCAAGGCGCCGCTATTTTCCCCGGGGAGCTGTTTTTT. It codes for CASSQGAAIFPGELFF.

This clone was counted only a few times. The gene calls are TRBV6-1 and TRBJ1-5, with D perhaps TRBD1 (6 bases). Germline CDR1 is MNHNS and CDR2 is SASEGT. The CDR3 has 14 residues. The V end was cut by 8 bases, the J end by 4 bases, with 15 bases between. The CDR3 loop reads CASGRARGNQPQHF. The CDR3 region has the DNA TGTGCCAGCGGGAGGGCAAGGGGGAATCAGCCCCAGCATTTT.

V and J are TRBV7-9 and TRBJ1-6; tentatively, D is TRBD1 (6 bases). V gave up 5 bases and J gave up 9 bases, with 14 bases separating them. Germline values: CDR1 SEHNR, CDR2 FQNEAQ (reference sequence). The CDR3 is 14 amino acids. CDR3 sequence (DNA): TGTGCCAGCAGCGTACAGGGAGTTAGTTCACCCCTCCACTTT. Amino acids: CASSVQGVSSPLHF.

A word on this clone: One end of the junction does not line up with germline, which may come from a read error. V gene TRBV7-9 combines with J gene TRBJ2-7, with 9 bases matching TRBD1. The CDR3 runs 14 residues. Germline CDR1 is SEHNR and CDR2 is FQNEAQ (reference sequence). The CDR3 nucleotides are TGTTCCAGCAGCGACAAACTAACAGGGGGCGCAGCGGACTTC. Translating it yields CSSSDKLTGGAADF.

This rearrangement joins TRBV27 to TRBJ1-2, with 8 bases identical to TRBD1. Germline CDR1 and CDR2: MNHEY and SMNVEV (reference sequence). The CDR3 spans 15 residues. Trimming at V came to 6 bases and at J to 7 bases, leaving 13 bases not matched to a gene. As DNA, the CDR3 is TGTGCCAGCAGGGGGTTTACAGGGGGTGTGGGTGGCTACACCTTC. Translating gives CASRGFTGGVGGYTF.

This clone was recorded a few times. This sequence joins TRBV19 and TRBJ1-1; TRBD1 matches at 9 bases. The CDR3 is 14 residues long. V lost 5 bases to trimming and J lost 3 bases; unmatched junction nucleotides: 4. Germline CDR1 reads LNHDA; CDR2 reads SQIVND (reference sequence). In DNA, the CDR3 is TGTGCCAGTAGTTGGGACAGGGAAGACACTGAAGCTTTCTTT. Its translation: CASSWDREDTEAFF. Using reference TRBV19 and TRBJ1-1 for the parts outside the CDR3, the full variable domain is DGGITQSPKYLFRKEGQNVTLSCEQNLNHDAMYWYRQDPGQGLRLIYYSQIVNDFQKGDIAEGYSVSREKKESFPLTVTSAQKNPTAFYLCASSWDREDTEAFFGQGTRLTVV.

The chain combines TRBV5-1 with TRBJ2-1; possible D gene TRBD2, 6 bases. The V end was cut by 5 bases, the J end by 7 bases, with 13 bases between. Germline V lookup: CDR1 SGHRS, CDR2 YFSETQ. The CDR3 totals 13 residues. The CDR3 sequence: CASRESGGNEQFF. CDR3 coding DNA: TGCGCCAGCAGAGAGTCCGGGGGTAATGAGCAGTTCTTC.

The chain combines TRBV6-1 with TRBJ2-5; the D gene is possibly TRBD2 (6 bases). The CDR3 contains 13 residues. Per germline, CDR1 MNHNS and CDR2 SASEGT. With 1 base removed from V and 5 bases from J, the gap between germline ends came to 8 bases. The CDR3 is CASSEVGGETQYF. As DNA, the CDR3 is TGTGCCAGCAGTGAAGTCGGAGGGGAGACCCAGTACTTC.

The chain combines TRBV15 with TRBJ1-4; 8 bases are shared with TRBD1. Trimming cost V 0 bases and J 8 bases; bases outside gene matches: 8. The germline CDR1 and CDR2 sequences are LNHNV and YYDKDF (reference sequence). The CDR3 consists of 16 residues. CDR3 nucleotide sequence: TGTGCCACCAGCAGAGAGCTACAGGGGGGTTTCGAAAAACTGTTTTTT. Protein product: CATSRELQGGFEKLFF.

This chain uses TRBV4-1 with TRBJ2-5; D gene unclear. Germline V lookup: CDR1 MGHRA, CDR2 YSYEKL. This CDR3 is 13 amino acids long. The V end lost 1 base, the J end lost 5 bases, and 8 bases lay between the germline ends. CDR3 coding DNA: TGCGCCAGCAGCCAAGGTCCCAGGGAGACCCAGTACTTC. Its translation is CASSQGPRETQYF.

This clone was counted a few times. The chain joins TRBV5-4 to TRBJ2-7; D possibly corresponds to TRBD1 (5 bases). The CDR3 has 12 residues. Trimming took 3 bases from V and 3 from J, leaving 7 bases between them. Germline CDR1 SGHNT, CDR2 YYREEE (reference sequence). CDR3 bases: TGTGCCAGCAGCTCGCAGGGCTACGAGCAGTACTTC. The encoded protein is CASSSQGYEQYF.